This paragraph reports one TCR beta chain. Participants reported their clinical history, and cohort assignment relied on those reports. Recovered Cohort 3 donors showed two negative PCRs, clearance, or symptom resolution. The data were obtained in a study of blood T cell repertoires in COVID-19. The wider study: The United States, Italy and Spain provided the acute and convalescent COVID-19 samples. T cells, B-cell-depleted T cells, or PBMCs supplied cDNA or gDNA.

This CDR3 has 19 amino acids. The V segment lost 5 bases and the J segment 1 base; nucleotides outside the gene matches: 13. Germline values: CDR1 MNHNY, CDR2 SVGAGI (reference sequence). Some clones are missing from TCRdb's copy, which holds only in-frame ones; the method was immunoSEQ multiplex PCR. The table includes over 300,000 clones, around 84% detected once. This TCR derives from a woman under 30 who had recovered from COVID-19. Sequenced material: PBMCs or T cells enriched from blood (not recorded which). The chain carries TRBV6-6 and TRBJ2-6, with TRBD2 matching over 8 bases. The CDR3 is CASSHTEPGGLSGANVLTF. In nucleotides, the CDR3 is TGTGCCAGCAGTCACACCGAACCGGGAGGGCTGTCTGGGGCCAACGTCCTGACTTTC.